The next 6 T cell receptor beta chains were all read from a single sample in a study of T cell responses to AZD1222 COVID-19 vaccine. Produced via immunoSEQ multiplex PCR; TCRdb's table is partial and in-frame only. The profile shows 100,000 to 150,000 clones, roughly 87% of them singletons. The starting material was peripheral blood, obtained on day 0 of AZD1222 vaccination. The source of these receptors is an adult in good health.

J is TRBJ2-2 and V is TRBV19; TRBD2 aligns across 10 bases. This CDR3 has 19 amino acids. V gave up 4 bases and J gave up 2 bases; unmatched junction bases: 13. CDR1 is LNHDA and CDR2 is SQIVND in the germline V gene (reference sequence). CDR3 loop: CASSTTLTSGAGNTGELFF. In nucleotides, the CDR3 is TGTGCCAGTAGTACTACCCTCACTAGCGGGGCCGGCAACACCGGGGAGCTGTTTTTT. Supplemented by reference TRBV19 and TRBJ2-2, the full variable domain reads DGGITQSPKYLFRKEGQNVTLSCEQNLNHDAMYWYRQDPGQGLRLIYYSQIVNDFQKGDIAEGYSVSREKKESFPLTVTSAQKNPTAFYLCASSTTLTSGAGNTGELFFGEGSRLTVL.

This sequence joins TRBV7-9 and TRBJ1-2; 9 positions match TRBD1. Looked up from germline, CDR1 is SEHNR and CDR2 is FQNEAQ (reference sequence). This CDR3 is 15 amino acids long. V trimming: 4 bases; J trimming: 2 bases; junction bases outside the gene matches: 5. The CDR3 protein is CASSYGTGKNYGYTF. As DNA, the CDR3 is TGTGCCAGCAGCTACGGGACAGGGAAAAACTATGGCTACACCTTC.

The V call is TRBV7-2, the J call TRBJ1-2; no clear D. V lost 0 bases and J lost 1, with 9 bases in between. The CDR3 extends over 15 amino acids. Germline V CDR1 and CDR2: SGHTA, FQGNSA. The CDR3 is CASSLAMAVNYGYTF. CDR3 bases: TGTGCCAGCAGCTTAGCCATGGCAGTTAACTATGGCTACACCTTC.

The V gene is TRBV18, the J gene TRBJ1-3; D remains ambiguous. Germline V gives CDR1 KGHSH, CDR2 LQKENI. The length of the CDR3 is 16 residues. The V end was cut by 3 bases, the J end by 0 bases, with 12 bases between. The CDR3 protein is CASSPGTDRSGNTIYF. Here the CDR3 DNA reads TGTGCCAGCTCACCCGGAACAGACCGCTCTGGAAACACCATATATTTT.

The chain uses TRBV9 and TRBJ2-1; D tentatively fits TRBD1 or TRBD2 (7 bases each). The CDR3 loop spans 19 amino acids. Trimming cost V 0 bases and J 6 bases, with 25 bases left between them. Germline CDR1 SGDLS, CDR2 YYNGEE. The CDR3 loop is CASSVGGRGGLFYRNEQFF. CDR3 DNA sequence: TGTGCCAGCAGCGTAGGAGGCAGGGGGGGCCTGTTCTATCGCAATGAGCAGTTCTTC.

This clone was seen just once. The identical CDR3 is also encoded by other nucleotide sequences in the sample. The chain combines TRBV25-1 with TRBJ1-2; D gene unclear. This CDR3 has 12 residues. Germline values: CDR1 MGHDK, CDR2 SYGVNS. Trimming left V 3 bases short and J 6 bases short, with 8 bases between. In DNA, the CDR3 is TGTGCCAGCAGTGAGGTACGGGATGGCTACACCTTC. It codes for CASSEVRDGYTF.